The 17 T cell receptor beta chains reported below all come from one sample, sequenced in a study of cytomegalovirus exposure and HLA in healthy donors. PCR involved 60 Vbeta and 13 Jbeta primers. Method: immunoSEQ multiplex PCR; TCRdb's copy keeps in-frame clones and lacks some. The sample holds 85,000 to 100,000 clones, 80% seen once. Input material: PBMCs. The receptors come from a man aged 30 to 45 in good health and CMV-seronegative.

The genes are TRBV5-1 and TRBJ2-7; 8 positions agree with TRBD1. Germline-derived CDR1 and CDR2 are SGHRS and YFSETQ. V lost 2 bases, J lost 6 bases, and 7 bases stayed unmatched. This CDR3 spans 14 amino acids. CDR3 nucleotide sequence: TGCGCCAGCAGCTTTGAGGACAGGGCAGGCGAGCAGTACTTC. Residues: CASSFEDRAGEQYF.

This sequence joins TRBV9 and TRBJ2-7; 7 bases map to TRBD1. The V gene's germline CDR1 is SGDLS and CDR2 YYNGEE. Trimming took 4 bases from V and 2 from J; bases not matched to a gene: 3. CDR3 length: 13 amino acids. CDR3: CASSRTGAYEQYF. The CDR3 coding sequence is TGTGCCAGCAGCCGGACAGGAGCCTACGAGCAGTACTTC.

The CDR3 protein is CASTGQGSLDEQYF. The CDR3, as DNA: TGTGCCAGCACAGGACAGGGGTCCCTCGACGAGCAGTACTTC. V is TRBV5-6 and J is TRBJ2-7; 9 bases are a match to TRBD1. Germline lookup yields CDR1 SGHDT and CDR2 YYEEEE. With 6 bases clipped from V and 5 bases from J, the junction kept 9 bases outside the gene matches. The CDR3 loop spans 14 amino acids. The whole variable domain, remainder taken from reference TRBV5-6 and TRBJ2-7, is DAGVTQSPTHLIKTRGQQVTLRCSPKSGHDTVSWYQQALGQGPQFIFQYYEEEERQRGNFPDRFSGHQFPNYSSELNVNALLLGDSALYLCASTGQGSLDEQYFGPGTRLTVT.

This rearrangement joins TRBV5-1 to TRBJ2-5, with 7 bases identical to TRBD1. The CDR3 runs to 15 residues. Per the germline V gene, CDR1 is SGHRS and CDR2 is YFSETQ. The junction had 9 bases not matched to a gene; V was cut back by 5 bases and J by 2 bases. CDR3 coding DNA: TGCGCCAGCAGTTTTTGGCCGGGACAGCAAGAGACCCAGTACTTC. Its translation is CASSFWPGQQETQYF.

The CDR3 spells CASSLAPPRQLNYGYTF. For the CDR3, the DNA is TGTGCCAGCAGCTTGGCTCCCCCGAGGCAGCTTAACTATGGCTACACCTTC. The rearrangement uses TRBV5-4 and TRBJ1-2; D remains ambiguous. CDR3 length equals 17 residues. Deletions cut 0 bases from V and 1 base from J, with 16 bases between. The germline gives CDR1 SGHNT, CDR2 YYREEE (reference sequence).

The V gene is TRBV19, the J gene TRBJ1-6; a possible D gene is TRBD1 (5 bases). The CDR3 spans 16 residues. Germline V gene sequence: CDR1 LNHDA, CDR2 SQIVND (reference sequence). V lost 3 bases to trimming and J lost 7 bases, with 16 bases between them. The CDR3 loop is CASSMRLQGSNSPLHF. The CDR3 DNA is TGTGCCAGTAGTATGCGGCTGCAGGGCTCAAATTCACCCCTCCACTTT.

With regard to this clone: The germline gene is not matched at one end of the junction; a read error may be the cause. The rearrangement uses TRBV10-3 and TRBJ1-5; 8 positions match TRBD1. CDR3 length: 13 residues. Germline values: CDR1 ENHRY, CDR2 SYGVKD. The CDR3 reads CAVSTGGGQPQHF. CDR3 bases: TGTGCCGTCAGCACAGGGGGTGGTCAGCCCCAGCATTTT.

The V call is TRBV7-2, the J call TRBJ2-7; TRBD1 might be the D (6 bases). V lost 4 bases, J lost 2 bases, and 9 bases lay in between. The CDR3 totals 13 residues. The germline CDR1 and CDR2 sequences are SGHTA and FQGNSA. The CDR3 sequence: CASSYWTAYEQYF. The CDR3 coding sequence is TGTGCCAGCAGCTACTGGACAGCCTACGAGCAGTACTTC. Using reference TRBV7-2 and TRBJ2-7 for the parts outside the CDR3, the full variable domain is GAGVSQSPSNKVTEKGKDVELRCDPISGHTALYWYRQSLGQGLEFLIYFQGNSAPDKSGLPSDRFSAERTGGSVSTLTIQRTQQEDSAVYLCASSYWTAYEQYFGPGTRLTVT.

The chain joins TRBV7-3 to TRBJ2-7; perhaps TRBD1 as D (7 bases). V was trimmed by 2 bases and J by 2 bases, leaving 10 bases between them. Germline V gene data show CDR1 as SGHTA and CDR2 as FQGTGA. CDR3 length equals 14 residues. The CDR3 loop is CASSLQGGPYEQYF. CDR3 coding DNA: TGTGCCAGCAGCTTACAGGGGGGACCCTACGAGCAGTACTTC.

J is TRBJ1-1 and V is TRBV23-1; no clear D gene. TRBV23-1 is an ORF; its function is uncertain. This CDR3 region has 15 residues. Trimming left V 9 bases short and J 14 bases short, with 31 bases between. CDR3 sequence reads: CARTKRKRMWYTYFF. For the CDR3, the DNA is TGCGCCAGGACGAAGAGGAAACGGATGTGGTATACGTACTTCTTT.

The chain combines TRBV7-2 with TRBJ2-7, with D possibly matching TRBD2 (7 bases). Trimming cost V 2 bases and J 3 bases, with 14 bases left between them. Germline CDR1 reads SGHTA; CDR2 reads FQGNSA. This CDR3 spans 15 amino acids. CDR3 protein: CASSLPGGLYYEQYF. The CDR3 DNA reads TGTGCCAGCAGCTTACCGGGGGGCCTCTACTACGAGCAGTACTTC.

The V call is TRBV4-2, the J call TRBJ2-7, with 13 bases fitting TRBD2. The V and J ends lost 0 bases and 3 bases, in that order; junction bases with no gene match: 11. Germline V gene sequence: CDR1 LGHNA, CDR2 YNFKEQ. The CDR3 consists of 19 residues. In DNA, the CDR3 is TGTGCCAGCAGCCAAGAAGGGACTAGCGGGACCCGCTACAACTACGAGCAGTACTTC. Residues: CASSQEGTSGTRYNYEQYF.

V gene TRBV4-1 combines with J gene TRBJ1-5; D might be TRBD1 (6 bases). Trimming pared 0 bases from V and 5 bases from J, leaving 11 bases between. Germline assignment: CDR1 MGHRA and CDR2 YSYEKL. CDR3 length equals 15 residues. The CDR3 nucleotides read TGCGCCAGCAGCCAAGAACAGGGCATCGATCAGCCCCAGCATTTT. It translates to CASSQEQGIDQPQHF.

The chain is built from TRBV6-5 and TRBJ1-3; 7 nucleotides match TRBD1. Losses at the gene ends were 6 bases for V and 7 bases for J; bases not matched to a gene: 12. Per germline, CDR1 MNHEY and CDR2 SVGAGI. This CDR3 is built from 15 residues. In nucleotides, the CDR3 is TGTGCCAGCAGCTTTCAGGGGGTATCGGGCAACACCATATATTTT. Residues: CASSFQGVSGNTIYF.

J is TRBJ2-2 and V is TRBV15; a possible D gene is TRBD1 (6 bases). Germline values: CDR1 LNHNV, CDR2 YYDKDF (reference sequence). This CDR3 is built from 19 residues. Trimming removed 0 bases from V and 3 bases from J, with 20 bases in between. The CDR3 DNA follows: TGTGCCACCAGCAGAGAACCAGGGGAAATGGTAGAGGACACCGGGGAGCTGTTTTTT. Translated, it gives CATSREPGEMVEDTGELFF. Full variable domain (rest looked up from reference TRBV15 and TRBJ2-2): DAMVIQNPRYQVTQFGKPVTLSCSQTLNHNVMYWYQQKSSQAPKLLFHYYDKDFNNEADTPDNFQSRRPNTSFCFLDIRSPGLGDTAMYLCATSREPGEMVEDTGELFFGEGSRLTVL.

The rearrangement links TRBV5-1 to TRBJ1-2; a weak D match, TRBD1 (6 bases). The CDR3 extends over 14 amino acids. V was shortened by 4 bases and J by 0 bases, with 10 bases between the two germline ends. Germline-derived CDR1 and CDR2 are SGHRS and YFSETQ. CDR3 region: CASSPDRPNYGYTF. As DNA, the CDR3 is TGCGCCAGCAGCCCGGACAGACCTAACTATGGCTACACCTTC.

The rearrangement links TRBV4-2 to TRBJ1-2, with a tentative D call TRBD1 (5 bases). CDR1 and CDR2 (germline): LGHNA, YNFKEQ. Deletions cut 0 bases from V and 3 bases from J, with 11 bases between. There are 15 residues in the CDR3. For the CDR3, the DNA is TGTGCCAGCAGCCAAGAAGCAGGGATGGACTATGGCTACACCTTC. Protein sequence: CASSQEAGMDYGYTF.